This T cell receptor beta chain was sequenced for a study of blood T cell repertoires in COVID-19. The junction had 3 bases not matched to a gene; V was cut back by 5 bases and J by 13 bases. This CDR3 region has 12 residues. Only in-frame clones appear in the TCRdb table, and some are missing; sequencing was by immunoSEQ multiplex PCR. The table records 150,000 to 200,000 clones, approximately 86% of them present only once. This TCR was recovered from a woman of 80 years or more in a cohort sampled during active or convalescent COVID-19. This chain joins TRBV12-3 or TRBV12-4 and TRBJ1-6; 9 nucleotides line up with TRBD1. The sequenced material came from peripheral blood. DNA for the CDR3: TGTGCCAGCAGTGCTACAGGGGGCCCCCTCCACTTT. It is translated as CASSATGGPLHF.